This entry lists 32 T cell receptor beta chains sequenced from one sample in a study of blood T cell repertoires in COVID-19. Libraries were prepared by immunoSEQ multiplex PCR; TCRdb keeps only in-frame clonotypes and omits some of them. Of roughly 210,000 clones in the sample, about nine tenths were seen once. The specimen was PBMCs or T cells enriched from blood (not recorded which). Receptors originate from a man under 40 in a cohort exposed to, infected with or recovered from COVID-19 (not recorded which).

The rearrangement joins TRBV18 to TRBJ2-7; TRBD1 might be the D (5 bases). V lost 4 bases, J lost 7 bases, and 14 bases lay in between. The CDR3 length is 13 residues. The germline V gene encodes CDR1 KGHSH and CDR2 LQKENI. The CDR3 is CASSLRDSWEQYF. CDR3 DNA sequence: TGTGCCAGCTCACTCAGGGATTCATGGGAGCAGTACTTC.

V is TRBV19 and J is TRBJ2-1, with a possible D match to TRBD2 (6 bases). The ends were cut back, 4 bases at V and 6 bases at J, with 19 bases in the middle. This CDR3 contains 16 residues. Germline V gene lookup returns CDR1 LNHDA and CDR2 SQIVND (reference sequence). The CDR3, as DNA: TGTGCCAGTAGTAGGGGGGTGGTTGGTACACTCAATGAGCAGTTCTTC. Amino acid sequence: CASSRGVVGTLNEQFF. Based on the CDR3 plus reference TRBV19 and TRBJ2-1, the full variable domain is DGGITQSPKYLFRKEGQNVTLSCEQNLNHDAMYWYRQDPGQGLRLIYYSQIVNDFQKGDIAEGYSVSREKKESFPLTVTSAQKNPTAFYLCASSRGVVGTLNEQFFGPGTRLTVL.

V is TRBV7-9 and J is TRBJ2-7, with D possibly being TRBD2 (5 bases). CDR1 is SEHNR and CDR2 is FQNEAQ in the germline V gene (reference sequence). The CDR3 has 15 amino acids. The V and J ends lost 5 bases and 1 base respectively, with 15 bases between them. The CDR3 region is CASSPEEAPSYEQYF. In DNA form, the CDR3 reads TGTGCCAGCAGCCCCGAGGAGGCCCCTTCCTACGAGCAGTACTTC.

This sequence joins TRBV4-1 and TRBJ2-7; TRBD2 aligns across 12 bases. CDR1 is MGHRA and CDR2 is YSYEKL in the germline V gene. The CDR3 runs to 16 residues. V shed 3 bases and J 4 bases; nucleotides not matched to a gene: 7. The CDR3 DNA follows: TGCGCCAGCAGCCACCCTGGACTAGCGGGAATTTACGAGCAGTACTTC. It translates to CASSHPGLAGIYEQYF.

The rearrangement uses TRBV27 and TRBJ2-7; the match to TRBD2 covers 13 bases. The CDR3 spans 15 residues. The V segment lost 5 bases and the J segment 7 bases; nucleotides outside the gene matches: 8. The germline V gene encodes CDR1 MNHEY and CDR2 SMNVEV (reference sequence). This chain's CDR3 is CASSPGTSGVIEQYF. For the CDR3, the DNA is TGTGCCAGCAGTCCGGGGACTAGCGGGGTTATAGAGCAGTACTTC.

This clone was seen just once. The chain couples TRBV27 to TRBJ2-3; D unresolved. This CDR3 spans 16 amino acids. Germline CDR1 is MNHEY and CDR2 is SMNVEV (reference sequence). Trimming removed 3 bases at V and 0 bases at J, with 13 bases between. The CDR3 reads CASSFRLSTSTDTQYF. The CDR3 DNA sequence: TGTGCCAGCAGTTTCCGACTCTCGACTAGCACAGATACGCAGTATTTT.

V gene TRBV12-5 combines with J gene TRBJ1-1, with TRBD1 matching over 12 bases. The CDR3 extends over 16 amino acids. Unmatched junction bases numbered 4, after V lost 2 bases and J lost 3 bases. In germline, CDR1 is LGHNT, CDR2 FRNRAP. The CDR3 nucleotides read TGTGCTAGTGGTTTGTCCGGGACAGGGGGCTACACTGAAGCTTTCTTT. Its translation is CASGLSGTGGYTEAFF.

In this sample, this clone turned up once. The gene calls are TRBV19 and TRBJ1-3; no definite D call. CDR1 and CDR2 (germline): LNHDA, SQIVND (reference sequence). CDR3 size: 12 residues. V gave up 0 bases and J gave up 7 bases, with 4 bases separating them. CDR3 loop: CASSIDPNTIYF. In nucleotides, the CDR3 is TGTGCCAGTAGTATAGATCCGAACACCATATATTTT.

This clone has a single count. This sequence joins TRBV7-2 and TRBJ2-7; the D gene is possibly TRBD1 (6 bases). In germline, CDR1 is SGHTA, CDR2 FQGNSA. This CDR3 is 15 amino acids long. Trimming cost V 5 bases and J 4 bases, with 18 bases left between them. CDR3 protein: CASSPQITQGYEQYF. The CDR3 DNA is TGTGCCAGCAGCCCCCAGATTACGCAGGGGTACGAGCAGTACTTC.

The chain employs TRBV6-2 or TRBV6-3 and TRBJ2-7, with D possibly being TRBD1 (7 bases). The CDR3 has 14 amino acids. The germline V gene has CDR1 MNHEY and CDR2 SVGEGT. The V end was cut by 2 bases, the J end by 7 bases, with 15 bases between. The CDR3: CASSYAGQPREQYF. CDR3 DNA sequence: TGTGCCAGCAGTTACGCGGGACAGCCCCGGGAGCAGTACTTC.

The chain joins TRBV5-1 to TRBJ2-7; D ambiguous. Deletions cut 0 bases from V and 3 bases from J, with 16 bases between. Germline V CDR1 and CDR2: SGHRS, YFSETQ. The CDR3 consists of 16 residues. The CDR3 nucleotides are TGCGCCAGCAGCTTGGCCGTCTCTGGGCAGCTCTACGAGCAGTACTTC. Translation gives CASSLAVSGQLYEQYF.

The chain has TRBV4-1 and TRBJ2-5; TRBD2 matches 7 bases. Germline values: CDR1 MGHRA, CDR2 YSYEKL. V shed 1 base and J 4 bases; nucleotides not matched to a gene: 6. This CDR3 is built from 15 residues. In nucleotides, the CDR3 is TGCGCCAGCAGCCAAGCCGCGGGAGTTGGAGAGACCCAGTACTTC. Translation: CASSQAAGVGETQYF.

The chain combines TRBV4-2 with TRBJ2-7; no clear D gene. Trimming cost V 1 base and J 6 bases, with 10 bases left between them. The CDR3 spans 13 residues. Germline CDR1 LGHNA, CDR2 YNFKEQ. DNA of the CDR3: TGTGCCAGCAGCCAAGGAAAAGCGAGCGAGCAGTACTTC. This translates into CASSQGKASEQYF.

The chain is built from TRBV5-6 and TRBJ1-4, with a weak D call TRBD1 (6 bases). Trimming stripped 4 bases from V and 3 bases from J, with 13 bases between. Germline-derived CDR1 and CDR2 are SGHDT and YYEEEE. This CDR3 is 15 amino acids long. The CDR3 sequence: CASSPTGSANEKLFF. For the CDR3, the DNA is TGTGCCAGCAGCCCCACAGGGTCGGCTAATGAAAAACTGTTTTTT.

The chain joins TRBV6-6 to TRBJ1-2; D is perhaps TRBD1 (5 bases). V dropped 5 bases and J dropped 0 bases, with 19 bases sitting between them. Germline CDR1 is MNHNY and CDR2 is SVGAGI (reference sequence). This CDR3 spans 17 amino acids. CDR3 region: CASSRLRGTSANYGYTF. In DNA, the CDR3 is TGTGCCAGCAGTCGCCTTCGGGGGACCTCAGCTAACTATGGCTACACCTTC.

V and J are TRBV6-5 and TRBJ2-7, with 11 bases aligning to TRBD2. Trimming at V came to 6 bases and at J to 2 bases, leaving 6 bases not matched to a gene. Per the germline V gene, CDR1 is MNHEY and CDR2 is SVGAGI. The CDR3 contains 15 residues. This chain's CDR3 is CASSRGTSGPYEQYF. CDR3 DNA: TGTGCCAGCAGCCGTGGGACTAGCGGACCCTACGAGCAGTACTTC.

In this sample, this clone turned up once. The chain joins TRBV6-1 to TRBJ2-3; D is ambiguous. The CDR3 is 15 residues long. The germline gives CDR1 MNHNS, CDR2 SASEGT. V lost 3 bases, J lost 0 bases, and 10 bases lay in between. The CDR3 is CASSDSLSSTDTQYF. CDR3 coding DNA: TGTGCCAGCAGTGACAGTCTTTCTAGCACAGATACGCAGTATTTT.

The chain recombines TRBV6-5 with TRBJ2-6; tentative D call: TRBD1 (6 bases). Germline-derived CDR1 and CDR2 are MNHEY and SVGAGI. The CDR3 totals 15 residues. V was clipped by 5 bases and J by 2 bases, with 10 bases between them. The CDR3 spells CASSTTGTGANVLTF. In DNA, the CDR3 is TGTGCCAGCAGTACAACAGGGACTGGGGCCAACGTCCTGACTTTC.

V usage is TRBV7-3 and J usage is TRBJ1-1; possibly TRBD1 for D (5 bases). Germline-derived CDR1 and CDR2 are SGHTA and FQGTGA. Trimming left V 5 bases short and J 0 bases short, with 13 bases between. The CDR3 runs 15 residues. The CDR3 DNA follows: TGTGCCAGCAGCCCCAGTGGGGGGGTGAACACTGAAGCTTTCTTT. It specifies CASSPSGGVNTEAFF.

The V gene is TRBV11-1, the J gene TRBJ2-2; a possible D gene is TRBD2 (7 bases). Trimming took off 9 bases at V and 7 bases at J, with 21 bases between the two ends. This CDR3 is built from 15 residues. CDR1 SGHAT and CDR2 FQDESV come from the germline V gene (reference sequence). Here the CDR3 DNA reads TGTGCCAGTAACGTCGGGCGGGGGCGGAACGGGGAGCTGTTTTTT. Its protein is CASNVGRGRNGELFF.

V is TRBV4-3 and J is TRBJ2-4; TRBD1 matches 9 bases. Germline CDR1 reads LGHNA; CDR2 reads YSLEER. The CDR3 loop spans 16 amino acids. Germline trimming cut 0 bases from V and 8 bases from J; bases unmatched to any gene: 8. CDR3 DNA: TGCGCCAGCAGCCAAGAATCGGGGACAGGGAGTGACATTCAGTACTTC. Translated, it gives CASSQESGTGSDIQYF.

The gene calls are TRBV10-2 and TRBJ1-6; the D gene is possibly TRBD1 (6 bases). Between the trimmed V and J ends, which lost 10 bases and 3 bases, there was a span of 10 bases. The germline CDR1 and CDR2 sequences are WSHSY and SAAADI. The CDR3 is made up of 13 amino acids. The CDR3 protein is CATVDSYNSPLHF. The CDR3 DNA reads as TGCGCCACCGTGGACAGCTATAATTCACCCCTCCACTTT.

The chain recombines TRBV4-1 with TRBJ2-2, with 9 bases matching TRBD1. V was clipped by 8 bases and J by 9 bases; unmatched bases: 16. Germline lookup yields CDR1 MGHRA and CDR2 YSYEKL. There are 16 residues in the CDR3. The CDR3 bases are TGCGCCAGCTCTCGATTTCCGGGACAGGGAGGATGGGAGCTGTTTTTT. Protein: CASSRFPGQGGWELFF.

The V and J genes are TRBV19 and TRBJ1-2; D is perhaps TRBD1 (6 bases). Germline assignment: CDR1 LNHDA and CDR2 SQIVND (reference sequence). CDR3 length: 14 residues. The V end lost 3 bases, the J end lost 3 bases, and 11 bases lay between the germline ends. The CDR3 loop is CASSISGADYGYTF. The CDR3 DNA follows: TGTGCCAGTAGTATTTCAGGGGCAGACTATGGCTACACCTTC.

This clone was counted between two and nine times. The chain links TRBV10-1 to TRBJ2-5; D ambiguous. V lost 5 bases and J 1 base, leaving 8 bases between the germline ends. Germline V gene lookup returns CDR1 WNHNN and CDR2 SYGVQD (reference sequence). The CDR3 loop spans 13 amino acids. Here the CDR3 DNA reads TGCGCCAGCAGTACCGGGTCCCAAGAGACCCAGTACTTC. Amino acids: CASSTGSQETQYF.

The V and J genes are TRBV7-2 and TRBJ1-3; 9 bases align to TRBD1. Trimming cost V 5 bases and J 3 bases; bases outside gene matches: 11. The CDR3 extends over 17 amino acids. The germline CDR1 and CDR2 sequences are SGHTA and FQGNSA. Here the CDR3 reads CASSPIATGGGGNTIYF. The CDR3 bases are TGTGCCAGCAGCCCAATTGCGACAGGGGGAGGTGGAAACACCATATATTTT.

The chain employs TRBV28 and TRBJ1-5, with 9 bases that match TRBD1. V lost 5 bases to trimming and J lost 3 bases; unmatched junction nucleotides: 5. The CDR3 loop spans 15 amino acids. CDR1 and CDR2 (germline): MDHEN, SYDVKM. This CDR3 is CASSGDRELNQPQHF. The CDR3 region has the DNA TGTGCCAGCAGTGGGGACAGGGAACTCAATCAGCCCCAGCATTTT.

V usage is TRBV6-1 and J usage is TRBJ1-5, with D perhaps matching TRBD1 (6 bases). The CDR3 length is 16 residues. The V end was cut by 0 bases, the J end by 6 bases, with 15 bases between. The germline V gene has CDR1 MNHNS and CDR2 SASEGT. The CDR3 coding sequence is TGTGCCAGCAGTGAAGCAGTCGGGGGGCTGGGTCAGCCCCAGCATTTT. Amino acid sequence: CASSEAVGGLGQPQHF.

The chain uses TRBV29-1 and TRBJ2-3; TRBD2 matches 9 bases. Germline CDR1 reads SQVTM; CDR2 reads ANQGSEA. The trim removed 6 bases at V and 0 bases at J, leaving 7 bases unmatched. The CDR3 loop spans 15 amino acids. Here the CDR3 DNA reads TGCAGCGTGACTAGCGGAACTACTAGCACAGATACGCAGTATTTT. Amino acid sequence: CSVTSGTTSTDTQYF.

This clone has a single count. CDR3 in DNA: TGTGCCACCAGCGATAACAGGGCTACTAACTATGGCTACACCTTC. It encodes CATSDNRATNYGYTF. The chain has TRBV24-1 and TRBJ1-2; weak D call: TRBD1 (6 bases). Trimming removed 7 bases from V and 0 bases from J, with 14 bases in between. CDR1 and CDR2 (germline): KGHDR, SFDVKD. The CDR3 consists of 15 residues.

The DNA for the CDR3 is TGCGCCAGCAGCCATGTTGGGGCAGACAATGAGCAGTTCTTC. It specifies CASSHVGADNEQFF. The chain is built from TRBV10-2 and TRBJ2-1; D is possibly TRBD1 (5 bases). This CDR3 has 14 residues. V lost 6 bases, J lost 5 bases, and 14 bases lay in between. Germline CDR1 and CDR2: WSHSY and SAAADI.

The chain combines TRBV5-1 with TRBJ2-2, with no clear D. This CDR3 spans 12 amino acids. Germline V gene sequence: CDR1 SGHRS, CDR2 YFSETQ. The V and J ends lost 6 bases and 8 bases respectively, with 11 bases between them. CDR3 region: CASITKPGELFF. As DNA, the CDR3 is TGCGCCAGCATCACTAAGCCAGGGGAGCTGTTTTTT.